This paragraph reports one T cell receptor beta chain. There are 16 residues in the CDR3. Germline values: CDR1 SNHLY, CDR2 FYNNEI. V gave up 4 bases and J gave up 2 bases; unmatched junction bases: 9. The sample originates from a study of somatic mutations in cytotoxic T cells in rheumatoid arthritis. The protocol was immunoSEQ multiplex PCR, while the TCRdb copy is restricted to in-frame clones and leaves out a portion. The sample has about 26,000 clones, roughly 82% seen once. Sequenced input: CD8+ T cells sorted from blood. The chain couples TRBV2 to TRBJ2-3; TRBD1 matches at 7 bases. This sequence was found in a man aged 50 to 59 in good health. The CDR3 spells CASSVTTGLDTDTQYF. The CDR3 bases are TGTGCCAGCAGTGTAACGACAGGGCTCGACACAGATACGCAGTATTTT.